What follows are 25 T cell receptor beta chains derived from one specimen sequenced in a study of tumor-infiltrating lymphocytes in primary liver carcinoma (dated by TCRdb to 2016 to 2017). Total RNA and DNA were co-extracted without cell sorting from around 20-30 mg of bulk tissue using the AllPrep DNA/RNA mini kit. Sequencing instrument: Illumina HiSeq 2500. Using a constant-region primer and ProtoScript II reverse transcriptase, TCRbeta-specific cDNA was reverse-transcribed from around 520 ng total RNA. The TCRbeta libraries were prepared through three rounds of nested multiplex PCR following a slightly modified ARM-PCR procedure. Each of the first two PCR rounds ran for approximately 10 cycles using multiplex TRBV1-TRBV30 forward primers together with a Cbeta reverse primer. Through fastp at Q25 and MiXCR, TCRdb rebuilt clones from the public reads, retaining in-frame beta chains. A single entry per CDR3 protein holds the most common genes and DNA from its merged rows. For this sample there are 100,000 to 120,000 distinct CDR3 sequences; around 80% appear just once. The ten largest clones capture approximately 20% of the sample.

Specimen: liver tumor tissue from sampling region 3. Interpreted using the paper, the cell subset or site label stands for: tumor region T3, left-lateral pole. The receptors come from a man in his forties with primary liver carcinoma and hepatitis B virus infection.

For this clonotype: Since the CDR3 does not end with the conserved phenylalanine or tryptophan, this likely comes from a read error. The limits of the CDR3 on the DNA are not certain, so only TCRdb's listed CDR3 is given. V gene TRBV12-3 or TRBV12-4 combines with J gene TRBJ2-5; whether TRBD1, the table's D call, matches the DNA was not checked. The CDR3 is made up of 14 amino acids, end residues included. CDR3 protein: CASSPAGLEETQYL.

J is TRBJ1-6 and V is TRBV4-1; no firm D call. The germline V and J ends were trimmed by 0 bases and 18 bases, with 24 bases remaining between them. The CDR3 has 16 amino acids. Germline V gene sequence: CDR1 MGHRA, CDR2 YSYEKL. CDR3 amino acids: CASSQEQSSYNSPHHF. CDR3 DNA sequence: TGCGCCAGCAGCCAAGAACAGAGCTCCTATAATTCACCTCACCACTTT.

The V call is TRBV6-1, the J call TRBJ1-1; D unclear. This CDR3 has 13 amino acids. From germline, CDR1 is MNHNS and CDR2 SASEGT. With 6 bases removed from V and 3 bases from J, the gap between germline ends came to 11 bases. The CDR3 DNA follows: TGTGCCAGCAGCGGAGTCTGGGACACTGAAGCTTTCTTT. This translates into CASSGVWDTEAFF.

On this clonotype: The missing conserved phenylalanine or tryptophan at the end of this CDR3 makes a read error likely. This chain uses TRBV4-3 with TRBJ1-1, with a weak D call TRBD1 (5 bases). The germline CDR1 and CDR2 sequences are LGHNA and YSLEER. The CDR3 is 12 residues long. DNA for the CDR3: TGCCCCAGCAGCCAGGGAAACACTGAAGCTTTCTCT. Protein sequence: CPSSQGNTEAFS.

Points on this clonotype: One end of the junction is discordant with germline, which a read error may explain. The gene calls are TRBV12-3 or TRBV12-4 and TRBJ1-6; 10 bases are shared with TRBD1. There are 14 residues in the CDR3. The CDR3 nucleotides read TGTGCCAACAGCTCCGGGACAGGGGATTCACACCTCCAATTT. It is translated as CANSSGTGDSHLQF.

J is TRBJ2-3 and V is TRBV6-5; the D is unclear. The germline gives CDR1 MNHEY, CDR2 SVGAGI. V lost 9 bases and J 8 bases, leaving 12 bases between the germline ends. The CDR3 runs 11 residues. CDR3 sequence (DNA): TGTGCCAGTGGTTTATGGGGTACGCAGTATTTT. Protein sequence: CASGLWGTQYF.

This chain joins TRBV6-2 or TRBV6-3 and TRBJ2-7, with D possibly being TRBD2 (6 bases). The germline gives CDR1 MNHEY, CDR2 SVGEGT. Trimming left V 6 bases short and J 4 bases short, with 16 bases between. The CDR3 runs 14 residues. The DNA for the CDR3 is TGTGCCAGCAGCCTCCGGGACTGGGCTTACGAGCAGTACTTC. Translation: CASSLRDWAYEQYF.

This clonotype was observed a handful of times. An end of the junction does not agree with germline; a read error may underlie this. The rearrangement uses TRBV11-2 and TRBJ2-7; D perhaps matches TRBD1 (5 bases). CDR1 and CDR2 from the germline V gene are SGHAT and FQNNGV. There are 14 residues in the CDR3. The CDR3 nucleotides are TGTGCCAGTAGCTATAACAGGAACTCCTACGAGCAATATTTC. It specifies CASSYNRNSYEQYF.

A word on this clonotype: Germline is not matched at one junction end, which may reflect a read error. The J gene is TRBJ1-3, the V gene TRBV29-1, with D tentatively TRBD1 (5 bases). The germline V gene has CDR1 SQVTM and CDR2 ANQGSEA. CDR3 length equals 14 residues. The CDR3 DNA follows: TGCAGGGTGGGGGGGACGGTCTCTGGATACACCATATATTTT. Translating gives CRVGGTVSGYTIYF. Filled out from reference TRBV29-1 and TRBJ1-3, the complete variable domain reads SAVISQKPSRDICQRGTSLTIQCQVDSQVTMMFWYRQQPGQSLTLIATANQGSEATYESGFVIDKFPISRPNLTFSTLTVSNMSPEDSSIYLCRVGGTVSGYTIYFGEGSWLTVV.

The chain combines TRBV7-3 with TRBJ1-1; D is undetermined. V was trimmed by 4 bases and J by 3 bases, leaving 9 bases between them. The CDR3 is made up of 13 amino acids. Per the germline V gene, CDR1 is SGHTA and CDR2 is FQGTGA. The CDR3 nucleotides read TGTGCCAGCAGCTCCACAGAATACACTGAAGCTTTCTTT. It specifies CASSSTEYTEAFF.

The chain uses TRBV11-2 and TRBJ2-1; 7 positions agree with TRBD2. Germline V gene lookup returns CDR1 SGHAT and CDR2 FQNNGV. The CDR3 covers 15 residues. This chain's CDR3 is CVSSFSGPLDNEQFF. CDR3 DNA sequence: TGTGTTAGCAGCTTTAGCGGGCCACTCGATAATGAGCAGTTCTTC.

Comments on this clonotype: Sequence at one end of the junction differs from germline and may be a read error. The genes are TRBV11-3 and TRBJ2-1; D is possibly TRBD2 (6 bases). Germline V CDR1 and CDR2: SGHNT, YENEEA. The CDR3 is 14 residues long. CDR3 DNA: TGTACCAGCCCCCTGTCTAGCGTCATTTCTGAGCAGTTCTTC. Translated, it gives CTSPLSSVISEQFF.

This clonotype was counted between two and nine times. An end of the junction differs from the germline gene, which may be a read error. The genes are TRBV6-2 or TRBV6-3 and TRBJ2-5; D ambiguous. Looked up from germline, CDR1 is MNHEY and CDR2 is SVGEGT. The CDR3 consists of 12 residues. This chain's CDR3 is CASSPSHETQYF. The CDR3 nucleotides are TGTGCCAGCAGCCCCTCGCATGAGACCCAGTATTTC.

The rearrangement links TRBV4-2 to TRBJ2-5; 10 positions match TRBD2. Germline CDR1 reads LGHNA; CDR2 reads YNFKEQ. The trim removed 0 bases at V and 5 bases at J, leaving 18 bases unmatched. There are 20 residues in the CDR3. The CDR3 bases are TGTGCCAGCAGCCAAGAGCCCGGGACTAGCGTGATCTCGCCGCGGGAGACCCAGTACTTC. It codes for CASSQEPGTSVISPRETQYF.

The CDR3 sequence: CVTGLARADTQYF. CDR3 DNA: TGTGTCACTGGACTAGCGAGAGCAGATACGCAGTATTTT. The gene calls are TRBV10-3 and TRBJ2-3; 9 bases align to TRBD2. This CDR3 spans 13 amino acids. The germline CDR1 and CDR2 sequences are ENHRY and SYGVKD.

The CDR3 here is CTISQGARSPHGYTF. The CDR3 bases are TGTACCATCAGCCAAGGCGCCAGGAGCCCCCATGGCTACACCTTC. The V gene is TRBV4-2, the J gene TRBJ1-2, with no clear D. CDR3 length: 15 amino acids. Per the germline V gene, CDR1 is LGHNA and CDR2 is YNFKEQ.

A remark on this clonotype: It may be a read error: a sequence one base away is much more abundant. The rearrangement joins TRBV24-1 to TRBJ2-6, with D hard to call. The CDR3 is made up of 15 amino acids. V shed 4 bases and J shed 2 bases, with 8 bases lying between them. The germline V gene encodes CDR1 KGHDR and CDR2 SFDVKD. CDR3 protein: CATSEVRTGANVLTF. DNA of the CDR3: TGTGCCACCAGTGAGGTACGGACTGGGGCCAACGTCCTGACTTTC.

Points on this clonotype: Since the CDR3 does not end with the conserved phenylalanine or tryptophan, this likely comes from a read error. The limits of the CDR3 on the DNA are not certain, so only TCRdb's listed CDR3 is given. The chain couples TRBV29-1 to TRBJ2-7; TRBD1 is taken as the D call from the table, unchecked against the DNA. The CDR3 adds up to 13 amino acids, both ends counted. The germline CDR1 and CDR2 sequences are SQVTM and ANQGSEA. CDR3 residues: CRVGQGAIGEQYL.

To note about this clonotype: A read error may produce the germline difference seen at one junction end. The rearrangement uses TRBV5-4 and TRBJ1-5; D call uncertain. Germline V lookup: CDR1 SGHNT, CDR2 YYREEE (reference sequence). This CDR3 region has 13 residues. The CDR3 sequence: CASNKDGNQSQHF. In nucleotides, the CDR3 is TGTGCCAGCAATAAGGACGGCAATCAGTCCCAGCATTTT.

A remark on this clonotype: Likely a read error: the CDR3 ends without its conserved phenylalanine or tryptophan. The rearrangement uses TRBV6-2 or TRBV6-3 and TRBJ1-1; possible D gene TRBD1, 5 bases. This CDR3 is built from 11 residues. Germline CDR1 is MNHEY and CDR2 is SVGEGT. CDR3 nucleotide sequence: TGTGTCAGCAGTGGGGGAGCAAAAGCTTTCTTG. Translated, it gives CVSSGGAKAFL.

V usage is TRBV29-1 and J usage is TRBJ2-7; 9 positions agree with TRBD2. This CDR3 is built from 14 residues. CDR1 is SQVTM and CDR2 is ANQGSEA in the germline V gene. Trimming cost V 6 bases and J 10 bases; bases outside gene matches: 16. CDR3 sequence: CSVAGPAGGGEQYF. The CDR3 nucleotides are TGCAGCGTCGCGGGACCAGCGGGAGGCGGCGAACAGTACTTC.

On this clonotype itself: At one of its ends the junction is not consistent with the germline gene, which may arise from a read error. The chain carries TRBV4-3 and TRBJ2-7; 7 positions agree with TRBD2. Germline V lookup: CDR1 LGHNA, CDR2 YSLEER. This CDR3 is built from 15 residues. CDR3 sequence: CASSQDRASGYGQYF. In nucleotides, the CDR3 is TGCGCCAGCAGCCAAGATCGGGCTAGCGGCTACGGGCAGTATTTC.

In the case of this clonotype: A much larger clone differs by one base, so this may be a read error. Here the CDR3 DNA reads TGTGCCAGATCAACGATGCCTTTAGAAGCTTTCTTT. Protein product: CARSTMPLEAFF. The chain employs TRBV28 and TRBJ1-1; D ambiguous. The V and J ends lost 9 bases and 8 bases respectively, with 16 bases between them. The CDR3 runs 12 residues. The germline gives CDR1 MDHEN, CDR2 SYDVKM. The variable domain in full, with the rest retrieved from reference TRBV28 and TRBJ1-1, is DVKVTQSSRYLVKRTGEKVFLECVQDMDHENMFWYRQDPGLGLRLIYFSYDVKMKEKGDIPEGYSVSREKKERFSLILESASTNQTSMYLCARSTMPLEAFFGQGTRLTVV.

Comments on this clonotype: Relative to the germline gene, one junction end is altered; a read error may explain this. This sequence joins TRBV29-1 and TRBJ2-1, with 7 positions matching TRBD2. Germline V gives CDR1 SQVTM, CDR2 ANQGSEA. The CDR3 sequence is 14 residues long. The CDR3 loop reads CSVQAGNSDNKQFF. The CDR3, as DNA: TGCAGCGTCCAAGCGGGAAACTCCGACAATAAGCAGTTCTTC.

The CDR3 DNA reads as TGCATCAGCAGCCAAGCACAAAACGTCGATAATTCACCCCTCCACTTT. Its protein is CISSQAQNVDNSPLHF. V usage is TRBV4-3 and J usage is TRBJ1-6; D gene unclear. CDR1 and CDR2 (germline): LGHNA, YSLEER. The CDR3 runs to 16 residues.